This entry is about one TCR beta chain. The sample is drawn from a study of blood T cell repertoires in COVID-19. In the study overall: Sites across the United States, Italy and Spain contributed samples from acute and convalescent COVID-19. Sources were T cells, B-cell-depleted T cells, or PBMCs; the material itself was cDNA or gDNA.

In the authors' workflow: The authors estimated nucleated cell counts from reference gene primer amplification. TCRdb's table, derived via immunoSEQ multiplex PCR, lists solely in-frame clones and lacks some. V and J calls plus clone size are reproduced from that table; the DNA served to infer D and trimming. The sample has 70,000 to 95,000 clones; 89% are singletons. Sequencing input: peripheral blood. The receptor was isolated from a man aged 45-65 years with acute or convalescent COVID-19.

The CDR3 region has the DNA TGTGCCAGCAGTCCGGGACAGGGAAGCAATCAGCCCCAGCATTTT. The encoded protein is CASSPGQGSNQPQHF. The chain combines TRBV6-6 with TRBJ1-5; TRBD1 matches at 9 bases. Unmatched junction bases numbered 3, after V lost 5 bases and J lost 1 base. This CDR3 spans 15 amino acids. CDR1 and CDR2 (germline): MNHNY, SVGAGI (reference sequence).